These T cell receptor beta chains were read from a single sample in a study of T cells after yellow fever vaccination. TCRdb analysed the 5' RACE reads with MiXCR anew, one entry per CDR3 protein. Among about 230,000 distinct CDR3 sequences listed, roughly 6.2% were seen once. The specimen comprised CD4+ T cells sorted from PBMCs, sampled on the day of the yellow fever booster vaccination. The receptors shown here come from a man aged 30 to 39 who received the YFV17D yellow fever vaccine. Each CDR3 is given with its conserved first and last residue. The D gene is left open where the match is weak. Rows give clone size only sometimes, using once, few, many, or a class for an expanded clone.

CASSLRASGNTGELFF TGTGCCAGCAGCTTGCGGGCTAGCGGGAACACCGGGGAGCTGTTTTTT TRBD2 TRBJ2-2 . TRBV5-4
CASSLTEYNEQFF TGTGCTAGCAGCTTAACGGAGTACAATGAGCAGTTCTTC . TRBJ2-1 many TRBV7-7
CASSLRGAGNIQYF TGTGCCAGCAGTTTACGCGGAGCGGGAAACATTCAGTACTTC . TRBJ2-4 . TRBV12-3/TRBV12-4
CASSPKKGDTQYF TGTGCCAGCAGCCCTAAGAAAGGAGATACGCAGTATTTT . TRBJ2-3 many TRBV7-2
CASSLRAGVAHNEQFF TGTGCCAGCAGCTTACGAGCGGGAGTGGCCCACAATGAGCAGTTCTTC TRBD2 TRBJ2-1 many TRBV7-3
CASSLGASVDEQFF TGTGCCAGCAGTTTAGGGGCTTCGGTGGATGAGCAGTTCTTC . TRBJ2-1 many TRBV7-9
CASKVSYEQYF TGTGCCAGCAAGGTCTCCTACGAGCAGTACTTC . TRBJ2-7 . TRBV12-3/TRBV12-4
CSAREDGYNEQFF TGCAGTGCTAGAGAGGACGGGTACAATGAGCAGTTCTTC . TRBJ2-1 . TRBV20-1
CSVAPGGYEQYF TGCAGCGTTGCCCCGGGGGGGTACGAGCAGTACTTC TRBD2 TRBJ2-7 many TRBV29-1
CASSLWDGYEQYF TGTGCCAGCAGCTTATGGGATGGCTACGAGCAGTACTTC . TRBJ2-7 . TRBV7-3
CASSTGSPSGELFF TGTGCCAGCAGCACCGGCAGCCCGTCCGGGGAGCTGTTTTTT . TRBJ2-2 many TRBV7-3
CASNLGVRVSEAFF TGTGCCAGCAATCTTGGGGTGAGGGTCTCTGAAGCTTTCTTT . TRBJ1-1 . TRBV6-2/TRBV6-3
CAISQAGGYEQYF TGTGCCATCAGTCAAGCCGGGGGGTACGAGCAGTACTTC TRBD2 TRBJ2-7 many TRBV10-3
CASSLMGVGETQYF TGCGCCAGCAGCTTGATGGGGGTGGGAGAGACCCAGTACTTC . TRBJ2-5 . TRBV5-1
CASSSQQGRYEQYF TGCGCCAGCAGCTCCCAGCAGGGACGGTACGAGCAGTACTTC . TRBJ2-7 many TRBV5-1
CAFGGLSTGELFF TGTGCCTTTGGGGGGTTGAGCACCGGGGAGCTGTTTTTT . TRBJ2-2 many TRBV7-8
CASSYGGVETQYF TGTGCCAGCAGCTACGGGGGTGTGGAGACCCAGTACTTC . TRBJ2-5 medium-sized TRBV7-2
CASCYRGLSTGELFF TGTGCCAGTTGTTACAGGGGTCTGAGCACCGGGGAGCTGTTTTTT TRBD1 TRBJ2-2 . TRBV19
CASSGPIYEQYF TGTGCCAGCTCAGGTCCGATCTACGAGCAGTACTTC . TRBJ2-7 few TRBV18
CASSPMDRTLYEQYF TGTGCCAGTAGTCCTATGGACAGGACCCTCTACGAGCAGTACTTC TRBD1 TRBJ2-7 few TRBV19
CASSANMDSGANVLTF TGCGCCAGCAGCGCAAATATGGATTCTGGGGCCAACGTCCTGACTTTC . TRBJ2-6 many TRBV4-3
CSADSTYEQYF TGCAGTGCTGACAGCACCTACGAGCAGTACTTC . TRBJ2-7 . TRBV20-1
CASSLRSYGYTF TGTGCCAGCAGCTTAAGGAGCTATGGCTACACCTTC . TRBJ1-2 . TRBV7-2
CAISEPLGPTYEQYF TGTGCCATCAGTGAGCCCCTAGGACCCACCTACGAGCAGTACTTC . TRBJ2-7 many TRBV10-3
CASSPGDVSREKLFF TGTGCCAGCAGCCCCGGGGACGTATCAAGGGAAAAACTGTTTTTT . TRBJ1-4 few TRBV12-3/TRBV12-4
CAISDQKETQYF TGTGCCATCAGTGACCAGAAAGAGACCCAGTACTTC . TRBJ2-5 many TRBV10-3
CASSSPESTQYF TGCGCCAGCAGCTCCCCAGAGTCGACCCAGTACTTC . TRBJ2-5 few TRBV5-1